A selection of T cell receptor beta chains follows, all from one sample in a study of T cells in Graves' hyperthyroidism and ophthalmopathy. Each CDR3 protein gets one entry after TCRdb re-called the multiplex PCR reads with MiXCR. This sample has under 400,000 distinct CDR3 sequences, with 20% to 25% found just once. Specimen: blood. These receptor sequences come from a middle-aged man with Graves' hyperthyroidism. CDR3s include the opening cysteine and the closing phenylalanine or tryptophan. The order of the fields is J gene, CDR3 length, D gene, V gene, clone size, CDR3 DNA, CDR3 protein. A D gene is named only where the DNA matches it firmly. The size field is filled for only some rows; it gives once, few, many or a size class.

j_gene: TRBJ1-1
len: 14
d_gene: .
v_gene: TRBV3-1
abundance: few
CDR3nt: TGTGCCAGCAGCCAATCTGACAAGAACACTGAAGCTTTCTTT
CDR3aa: CASSQSDKNTEAFF

j_gene: TRBJ2-3
len: 16
d_gene: TRBD2
v_gene: TRBV5-1
abundance: once
CDR3nt: TGCGCCAGCAGCGGTTCTAGCGGGAGGGCCGTAGATACGCAGTATTTT
CDR3aa: CASSGSSGRAVDTQYF

j_gene: TRBJ1-1
len: 11
d_gene: .
v_gene: TRBV11-1
abundance: many
CDR3nt: TGTGCCAGCAGTCAAAGGGCTGAAGCTTTCTTT
CDR3aa: CASSQRAEAFF

j_gene: TRBJ2-1
len: 17
d_gene: TRBD2
v_gene: TRBV3-1
abundance: .
CDR3nt: TGTGCCAGCAGCCAAGGAGTTAGCGGGAGGGTCTACAATGAGCAGTTCTTC
CDR3aa: CASSQGVSGRVYNEQFF

j_gene: TRBJ2-1
len: 17
d_gene: TRBD2
v_gene: TRBV7-4
abundance: .
CDR3nt: TGTGCCAGCAGCGAGCGGACTAGCGGGAGCTATTACAATGAGCAGTTCTTC
CDR3aa: CASSERTSGSYYNEQFF

j_gene: TRBJ2-7
len: 15
d_gene: .
v_gene: TRBV7-9
abundance: many
CDR3nt: TGTGCCAGCAGCTCTTCTCGGTGGGAGCCCTACGAGCAGTACTTC
CDR3aa: CASSSSRWEPYEQYF

j_gene: TRBJ2-1
len: 14
d_gene: TRBD2
v_gene: TRBV20-1
abundance: few
CDR3nt: TGCAGTGCTAGGGGTAGCGGGAGGGCCTTTGAGCAGTTCTTC
CDR3aa: CSARGSGRAFEQFF

j_gene: TRBJ1-2
len: 14
d_gene: .
v_gene: TRBV28
abundance: few
CDR3nt: TGTGCCAGCAGTAGACAGGCCCCTAACTATGGCTACACCTTC
CDR3aa: CASSRQAPNYGYTF

j_gene: TRBJ2-3
len: 15
d_gene: .
v_gene: TRBV7-9
abundance: few
CDR3nt: TGTGCCAGCAGCCCTCAGCGGCCCCGGATGAATACGCAGTATTTT
CDR3aa: CASSPQRPRMNTQYF

j_gene: TRBJ2-3
len: 14
d_gene: TRBD1
v_gene: TRBV19
abundance: .
CDR3nt: TGTGCCAGTAGGGAACAGGGGGCTGCGGATACGCAGTATTTT
CDR3aa: CASREQGAADTQYF

j_gene: TRBJ2-2
len: 15
d_gene: TRBD2
v_gene: TRBV7-6
abundance: .
CDR3nt: TGTGCCAGCAGCTTAGGCGGGAGGGCTGCCGGGGAGCTGTTTTTT
CDR3aa: CASSLGGRAAGELFF

j_gene: TRBJ1-2
len: 13
d_gene: .
v_gene: TRBV6-1
abundance: .
CDR3nt: TGTGCCAGCACCAAAGGAGGGGCCTATGGCTACACCTTC
CDR3aa: CASTKGGAYGYTF

j_gene: TRBJ2-5
len: 13
d_gene: .
v_gene: TRBV3-1
abundance: many
CDR3nt: TGTGCCAGCAGCCAAGCCAGGGCTACTGGCAAGTACTTC
CDR3aa: CASSQARATGKYF

j_gene: TRBJ2-7
len: 13
d_gene: TRBD2
v_gene: TRBV10-3
abundance: many
CDR3nt: TGTGCCATCCAAAGAGCGGGAGCCTACGAGCAGTACTTC
CDR3aa: CAIQRAGAYEQYF

j_gene: TRBJ1-1
len: 14
d_gene: .
v_gene: TRBV12-3/TRBV12-4
abundance: few
CDR3nt: TGTGCCAGCAGTTTTAGTCGAAGCCGCACTGAAGCTTTCTTT
CDR3aa: CASSFSRSRTEAFF

j_gene: TRBJ2-6
len: 17
d_gene: .
v_gene: TRBV27
abundance: .
CDR3nt: TGTGCCAGTCGGGACCTTCTGGGTCTTTCTGGGGCCAACGTCCTGACTTTC
CDR3aa: CASRDLLGLSGANVLTF

j_gene: TRBJ1-2
len: 14
d_gene: TRBD1
v_gene: TRBV3-1
abundance: many
CDR3nt: TGTGCCAGCAGCGCCCGGGACAGCTCAAATGGCTACACCTTC
CDR3aa: CASSARDSSNGYTF

j_gene: TRBJ2-7
len: 13
d_gene: .
v_gene: TRBV9
abundance: .
CDR3nt: TGTGCCAGCAGCGTAGGTAACGGGTGGGAGCAGTACTTC
CDR3aa: CASSVGNGWEQYF

j_gene: TRBJ2-1
len: 16
d_gene: .
v_gene: TRBV28
abundance: .
CDR3nt: TGTGCCAGCAGGCTCGGCCCGGGGCCTTCCTACAATGAGCAGTTCTTC
CDR3aa: CASRLGPGPSYNEQFF

j_gene: TRBJ2-7
len: 13
d_gene: .
v_gene: TRBV5-1
abundance: few
CDR3nt: TGCGCCAGCAGCTTGGAACCCGACTACGAGCAGTACTTC
CDR3aa: CASSLEPDYEQYF

j_gene: TRBJ2-5
len: 14
d_gene: TRBD1
v_gene: TRBV11-2
abundance: .
CDR3nt: TGTGCCAGCAGCTTTACAGGGGTCCAAGAGACCCAGTACTTC
CDR3aa: CASSFTGVQETQYF

j_gene: TRBJ2-1
len: 12
d_gene: TRBD2
v_gene: TRBV28
abundance: .
CDR3nt: TGTGCCAGCAGTTCCCCGACTAGCGAGCAGTTCTTC
CDR3aa: CASSSPTSEQFF

j_gene: TRBJ2-7
len: 12
d_gene: .
v_gene: TRBV13
abundance: .
CDR3nt: TGTGCCAGCAGCATCGTTCAGTACGAGCAGTACTTC
CDR3aa: CASSIVQYEQYF

j_gene: TRBJ2-5
len: 15
d_gene: TRBD1
v_gene: TRBV20-1
abundance: .
CDR3nt: TGCAGTGCTAGAGCGGGGACAGGGGGTGAAGAGACCCAGTACTTC
CDR3aa: CSARAGTGGEETQYF

j_gene: TRBJ1-1
len: 14
d_gene: TRBD1
v_gene: TRBV5-1
abundance: .
CDR3nt: TGCGCCAGTCAGGGGGCTAGGATGAACACTGAAGCTTTCTTT
CDR3aa: CASQGARMNTEAFF

j_gene: TRBJ2-7
len: 15
d_gene: TRBD1
v_gene: TRBV11-3
abundance: .
CDR3nt: TGTGCCAGCAGCTTAGGGACAGGGGCTTCCAATGAGCAGTACTTC
CDR3aa: CASSLGTGASNEQYF

j_gene: TRBJ2-1
len: 16
d_gene: .
v_gene: TRBV20-1
abundance: few
CDR3nt: TGCAGTGCCACCCATCGGGAGCGGACATTTAGTAATGAGCAGTTCTTC
CDR3aa: CSATHRERTFSNEQFF

j_gene: TRBJ2-1
len: 15
d_gene: TRBD1
v_gene: TRBV20-1
abundance: many
CDR3nt: TGCAGTGCTAGAGATATTGGGACAGCCGGAGCGGAGCAGTTCTTC
CDR3aa: CSARDIGTAGAEQFF

j_gene: TRBJ1-2
len: 14
d_gene: .
v_gene: TRBV7-9
abundance: .
CDR3nt: TGTGCCAGCAGCTTAGCGCAGGGGACGGGCGGCTACACCTTC
CDR3aa: CASSLAQGTGGYTF

j_gene: TRBJ2-3
len: 12
d_gene: .
v_gene: TRBV2
abundance: .
CDR3nt: TGTGCCAGCAGTGAAGGTGAGGATACGCAGTATTTT
CDR3aa: CASSEGEDTQYF

j_gene: TRBJ2-1
len: 16
d_gene: TRBD2
v_gene: TRBV19
abundance: .
CDR3nt: TGTGCCAGTAGTATTTTTCGCGGGAGTGGGCACAATGAGCAGTTCTTC
CDR3aa: CASSIFRGSGHNEQFF

j_gene: TRBJ2-3
len: 16
d_gene: TRBD2
v_gene: TRBV24-1
abundance: few
CDR3nt: TGTGCCACCAGTGATTCGCGGGGGAGTAGCACAGATACGCAGTATTTT
CDR3aa: CATSDSRGSSTDTQYF

j_gene: TRBJ2-5
len: 16
d_gene: TRBD2
v_gene: TRBV20-1
abundance: few
CDR3nt: TGCAGTGCTGTGGGGACTAGCGGGAGAGAACGGGAGACCCAGTACTTC
CDR3aa: CSAVGTSGRERETQYF

j_gene: TRBJ2-1
len: 14
d_gene: .
v_gene: TRBV5-5
abundance: .
CDR3nt: TGTGCCAGCAGCCTCGACGGGGGCAGACCGGGGCAGTTCTTC
CDR3aa: CASSLDGGRPGQFF

j_gene: TRBJ1-6
len: 15
d_gene: TRBD1
v_gene: TRBV28
abundance: few
CDR3nt: TGTGCCAGCACAGGACAGGTCGGTGGGAATTCACCCCTCCACTTT
CDR3aa: CASTGQVGGNSPLHF

j_gene: TRBJ2-7
len: 15
d_gene: TRBD2
v_gene: TRBV12-3/TRBV12-4
abundance: .
CDR3nt: TGTGCCAGCAGCGATAGCGGGAGGGGAGCCTACGAGCAGCACTTC
CDR3aa: CASSDSGRGAYEQHF

j_gene: TRBJ2-2
len: 17
d_gene: TRBD2
v_gene: TRBV3-1
abundance: .
CDR3nt: TGTGCCAGCAGGGCCGGACTAGCGGGGACCCACACCGGGGAGCTGTTTTTT
CDR3aa: CASRAGLAGTHTGELFF

j_gene: TRBJ1-5
len: 13
d_gene: .
v_gene: TRBV20-1
abundance: .
CDR3nt: TGCAGTGCCAGTGGGGTAGGGGGTCAGCCCCAGCATTTT
CDR3aa: CSASGVGGQPQHF

j_gene: TRBJ1-1
len: 16
d_gene: TRBD1
v_gene: TRBV5-1
abundance: few
CDR3nt: TGCGCCAGCAGCCCCGGACAGGGATCCTCGAACACTGAAGCTTTCTTT
CDR3aa: CASSPGQGSSNTEAFF

j_gene: TRBJ2-2
len: 13
d_gene: .
v_gene: TRBV20-1
abundance: .
CDR3nt: TGCAGTGCTAGCGGGAGAGGCACCGGGGAGCTGTTTTTT
CDR3aa: CSASGRGTGELFF

j_gene: TRBJ1-6
len: 16
d_gene: TRBD1
v_gene: TRBV20-1
abundance: .
CDR3nt: TGCAGTGCTACCCCAGCAGTCCAGGGGGCTGGTTCACCCCTCCACTTT
CDR3aa: CSATPAVQGAGSPLHF

j_gene: TRBJ2-1
len: 18
d_gene: TRBD2
v_gene: TRBV7-6
abundance: .
CDR3nt: TGTGCCAGCAGCTTAGAAGGGACTAGCGGGACCGCATACAATGAGCAGTTCTTC
CDR3aa: CASSLEGTSGTAYNEQFF

j_gene: TRBJ2-7
len: 16
d_gene: TRBD2
v_gene: TRBV7-9
abundance: .
CDR3nt: TGTGCCAGCAGCTACGATGGCGGGAGCTCCTACAATGAGCAGTACTTC
CDR3aa: CASSYDGGSSYNEQYF

j_gene: TRBJ2-2
len: 15
d_gene: TRBD1
v_gene: TRBV6-1
abundance: .
CDR3nt: TGTGCCAGCCGAGGACAGGGTGGGAACACCGGGGAGCTGTTTTTT
CDR3aa: CASRGQGGNTGELFF

j_gene: TRBJ2-2
len: 16
d_gene: TRBD1
v_gene: TRBV12-3/TRBV12-4
abundance: .
CDR3nt: TGTGCCAGCAAACCCGCCGGGACAGGGGGCATCGGGGAGCTGTTTTTT
CDR3aa: CASKPAGTGGIGELFF

j_gene: TRBJ1-1
len: 15
d_gene: .
v_gene: TRBV19
abundance: few
CDR3nt: TGTGCCAGTAGTATAGCCCAGACAGGGAACACTGAAGCTTTCTTT
CDR3aa: CASSIAQTGNTEAFF

j_gene: TRBJ2-7
len: 11
d_gene: TRBD1
v_gene: TRBV19
abundance: few
CDR3nt: TGTGCCAGTGGAGACAGGGCCGAGCAGTACTTC
CDR3aa: CASGDRAEQYF

j_gene: TRBJ2-5
len: 18
d_gene: TRBD2
v_gene: TRBV28
abundance: many
CDR3nt: TGTGCCAGTTTTGCCACGTTTGGGACTAGCGGGAGGAAGGAGACCCAGTACTTC
CDR3aa: CASFATFGTSGRKETQYF

j_gene: TRBJ2-3
len: 15
d_gene: .
v_gene: TRBV5-1
abundance: many
CDR3nt: TGCGCCAGCAGCTTGGAGGGGACTAGCACAGATACGCAGTATTTT
CDR3aa: CASSLEGTSTDTQYF

j_gene: TRBJ2-3
len: 15
d_gene: .
v_gene: TRBV18
abundance: .
CDR3nt: TGTGCCAGCTCACCACCCCGGGGGATCACAGATACGCAGTATTTT
CDR3aa: CASSPPRGITDTQYF

j_gene: TRBJ2-7
len: 15
d_gene: TRBD1
v_gene: TRBV6-1
abundance: many
CDR3nt: TGTGCCAGCAGTCTACTAAGGGACAGTTCGTACGAGCAGTACTTC
CDR3aa: CASSLLRDSSYEQYF

j_gene: TRBJ1-1
len: 14
d_gene: .
v_gene: TRBV28
abundance: many
CDR3nt: TGTGCCAGCAGATCCCAGGGAAGGAGGACTGAAGCTTTCTTT
CDR3aa: CASRSQGRRTEAFF

j_gene: TRBJ1-4
len: 14
d_gene: TRBD1
v_gene: TRBV24-1
abundance: few
CDR3nt: TGTGCCACCAAGACCGGGACAGGCTTTGAAAAACTGTTTTTT
CDR3aa: CATKTGTGFEKLFF

j_gene: TRBJ2-5
len: 14
d_gene: .
v_gene: TRBV3-1
abundance: few
CDR3nt: TGTGCCAGCAGCCCCACTAGCAGCCAAGAGACCCAGTACTTC
CDR3aa: CASSPTSSQETQYF

j_gene: TRBJ1-1
len: 16
d_gene: .
v_gene: TRBV11-1
abundance: many
CDR3nt: TGTGCCAGCAGCTTAGACGGCCATCCGTTGAACACTGAAGCTTTCTTT
CDR3aa: CASSLDGHPLNTEAFF

j_gene: TRBJ2-7
len: 13
d_gene: .
v_gene: TRBV2
abundance: .
CDR3nt: TGTGCCAGTTGGACGGGAGCGTCCTACGAGCAGTACTTC
CDR3aa: CASWTGASYEQYF

j_gene: TRBJ2-7
len: 11
d_gene: .
v_gene: TRBV29-1
abundance: few
CDR3nt: TGCAGCGTTGAATCCAAGTGGGAGCAGTACTTC
CDR3aa: CSVESKWEQYF

j_gene: TRBJ2-1
len: 15
d_gene: .
v_gene: TRBV12-3/TRBV12-4
abundance: many
CDR3nt: TGTGCCAGCAGTTCGCTGGGGGGCCAGTACAATGAGCAGTTCTTC
CDR3aa: CASSSLGGQYNEQFF

j_gene: TRBJ2-3
len: 17
d_gene: .
v_gene: TRBV4-1
abundance: .
CDR3nt: TGCGCCAGCAGCCTTACCCCGGGACCTGCTAGCACAGATACGCAGTATTTT
CDR3aa: CASSLTPGPASTDTQYF